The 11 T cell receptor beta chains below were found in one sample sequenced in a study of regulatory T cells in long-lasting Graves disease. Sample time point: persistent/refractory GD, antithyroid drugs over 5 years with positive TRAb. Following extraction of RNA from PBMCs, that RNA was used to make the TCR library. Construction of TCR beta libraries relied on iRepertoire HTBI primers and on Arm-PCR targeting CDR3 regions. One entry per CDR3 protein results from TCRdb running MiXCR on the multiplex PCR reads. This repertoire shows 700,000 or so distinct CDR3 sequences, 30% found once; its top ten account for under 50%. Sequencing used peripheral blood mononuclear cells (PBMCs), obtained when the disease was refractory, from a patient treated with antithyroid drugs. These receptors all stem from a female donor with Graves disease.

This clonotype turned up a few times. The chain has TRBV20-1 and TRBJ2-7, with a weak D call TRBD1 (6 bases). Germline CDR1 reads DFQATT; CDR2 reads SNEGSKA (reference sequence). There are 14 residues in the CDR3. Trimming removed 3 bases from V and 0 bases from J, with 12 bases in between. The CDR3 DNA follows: TGCAGTGCTAGTCCAGGGGCAAGCTCCTACGAGCAGTACTTC. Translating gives CSASPGASSYEQYF.

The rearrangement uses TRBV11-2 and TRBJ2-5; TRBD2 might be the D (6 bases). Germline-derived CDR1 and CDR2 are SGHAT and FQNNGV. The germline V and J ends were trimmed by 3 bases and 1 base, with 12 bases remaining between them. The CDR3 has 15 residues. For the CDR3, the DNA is TGTGCCAGCAGCTTGGGGCGGGACCGCCAAGAGACCCAGTACTTC. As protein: CASSLGRDRQETQYF.

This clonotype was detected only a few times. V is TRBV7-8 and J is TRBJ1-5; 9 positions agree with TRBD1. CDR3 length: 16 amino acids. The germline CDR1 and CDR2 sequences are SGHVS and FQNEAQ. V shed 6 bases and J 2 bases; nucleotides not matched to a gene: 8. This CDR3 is CASSWTGVGGNQPQHF. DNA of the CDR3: TGTGCCAGCAGTTGGACAGGGGTGGGGGGCAATCAGCCCCAGCATTTT.

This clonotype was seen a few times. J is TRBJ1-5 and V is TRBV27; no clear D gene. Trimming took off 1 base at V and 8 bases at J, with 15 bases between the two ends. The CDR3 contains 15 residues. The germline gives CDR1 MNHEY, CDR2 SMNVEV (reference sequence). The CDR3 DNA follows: TGTGCCAGCAGTTTATTCTACAGCCCTGATGAGCCCCAGCATTTT. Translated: CASSLFYSPDEPQHF.

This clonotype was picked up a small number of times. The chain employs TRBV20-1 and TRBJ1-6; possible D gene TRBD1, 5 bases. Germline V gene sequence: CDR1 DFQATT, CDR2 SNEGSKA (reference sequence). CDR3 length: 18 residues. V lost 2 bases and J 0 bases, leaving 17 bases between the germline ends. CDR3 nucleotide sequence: TGCAGTGCTAGATCCTCCCAGGGAACCAGCTCCTATAATTCACCCCTCCACTTT. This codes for CSARSSQGTSSYNSPLHF.

The CDR3, as DNA: TGCGCCAGCAGCCTAGGGACATCCAGAGATGGAGGCTACACCTTC. It is translated as CASSLGTSRDGGYTF. The genes are TRBV5-1 and TRBJ1-2, with D perhaps matching TRBD1 (6 bases). Germline V gives CDR1 SGHRS, CDR2 YFSETQ. The CDR3 has 15 amino acids. The germline V and J ends were trimmed by 4 bases and 8 bases, with 21 bases remaining between them.

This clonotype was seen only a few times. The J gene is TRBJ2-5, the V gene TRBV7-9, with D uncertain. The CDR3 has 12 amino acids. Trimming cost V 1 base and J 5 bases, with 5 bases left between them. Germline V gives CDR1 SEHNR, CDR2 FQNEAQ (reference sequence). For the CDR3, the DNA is TGTGCCAGCAGCTTAGATCTGGAGACCCAGTACTTC. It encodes CASSLDLETQYF. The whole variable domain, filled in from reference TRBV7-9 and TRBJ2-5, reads DTGVSQNPRHKITKRGQNVTFRCDPISEHNRLYWYRQTLGQGPEFLTYFQNEAQLEKSRLLSDRFSAERPKGSFSTLEIQRTEQGDSAMYLCASSLDLETQYFGPGTRLLVL.

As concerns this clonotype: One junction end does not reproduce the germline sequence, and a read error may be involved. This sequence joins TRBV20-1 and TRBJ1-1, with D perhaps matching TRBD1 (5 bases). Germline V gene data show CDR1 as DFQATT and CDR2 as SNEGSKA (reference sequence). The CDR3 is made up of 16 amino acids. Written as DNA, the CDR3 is TGCAGTGCTTTCTATTCGTATGGGACCCCGAACACTGATGCTTTCTTT. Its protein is CSAFYSYGTPNTDAFF.

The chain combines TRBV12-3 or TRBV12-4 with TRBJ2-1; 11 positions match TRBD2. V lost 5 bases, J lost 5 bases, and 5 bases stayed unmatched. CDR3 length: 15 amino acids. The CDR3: CASSHGTSGDNEQFF. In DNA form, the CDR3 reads TGTGCCAGCAGTCATGGGACTAGCGGCGACAATGAGCAGTTCTTC.

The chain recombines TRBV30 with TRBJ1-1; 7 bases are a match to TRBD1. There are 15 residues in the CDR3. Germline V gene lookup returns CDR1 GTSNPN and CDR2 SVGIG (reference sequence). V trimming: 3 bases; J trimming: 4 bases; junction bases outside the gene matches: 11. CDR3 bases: TGTGCCTGGAGGCCTCCCGGGACAGATAGCACTGAAGCTTTCTTT. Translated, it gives CAWRPPGTDSTEAFF. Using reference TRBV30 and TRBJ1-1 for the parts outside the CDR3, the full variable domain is SQTIHQWPATLVQPVGSPLSLECTVEGTSNPNLYWYRQAAGRGLQLLFYSVGIGQISSEVPQNLSASRPQDRQFILSSKKLLLSDSGFYLCAWRPPGTDSTEAFFGQGTRLTVV.

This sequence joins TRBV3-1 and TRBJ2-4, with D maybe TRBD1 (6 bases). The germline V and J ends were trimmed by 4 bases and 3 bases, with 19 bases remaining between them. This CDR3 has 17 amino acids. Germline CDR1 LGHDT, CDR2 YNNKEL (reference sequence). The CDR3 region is CASSPPRRGVGKNIQYF. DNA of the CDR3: TGTGCCAGCAGCCCACCTCGCAGGGGCGTTGGCAAAAACATTCAGTACTTC.